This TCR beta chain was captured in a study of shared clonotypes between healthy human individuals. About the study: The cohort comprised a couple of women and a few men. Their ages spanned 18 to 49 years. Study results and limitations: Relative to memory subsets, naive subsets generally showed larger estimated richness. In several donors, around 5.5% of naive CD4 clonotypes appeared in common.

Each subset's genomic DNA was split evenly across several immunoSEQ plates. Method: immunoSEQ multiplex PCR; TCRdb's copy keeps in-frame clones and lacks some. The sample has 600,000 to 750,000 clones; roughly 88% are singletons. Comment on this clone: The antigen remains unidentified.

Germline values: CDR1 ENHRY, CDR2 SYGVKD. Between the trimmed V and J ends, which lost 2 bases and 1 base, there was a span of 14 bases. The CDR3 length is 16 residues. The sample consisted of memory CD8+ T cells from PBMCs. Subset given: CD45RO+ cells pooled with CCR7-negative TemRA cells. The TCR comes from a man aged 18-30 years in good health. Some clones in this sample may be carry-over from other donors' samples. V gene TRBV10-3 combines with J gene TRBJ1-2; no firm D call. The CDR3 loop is CAISELKEKDNYGYTF. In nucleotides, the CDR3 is TGTGCCATCAGTGAGCTGAAAGAAAAGGATAACTATGGCTACACCTTC.